These 7 T cell receptor beta chains originate from one sample sequenced in a study of T cell responses to AZD1222 COVID-19 vaccine. The assay was immunoSEQ multiplex PCR, and TCRdb's table has in-frame clones only and misses some. Among 100,000 to 150,000 clones, 75% to 85% were seen once, and the ten largest hold about 29%. Sequenced here: peripheral blood, sampled 28 days after the second AZD1222 dose. All receptors come from an adult who received the AZD1222 COVID-19 vaccine.

The CDR3 bases are TGTGCCAGCGTCGCGATGGGGGGGGGCAGTCAGCCCCAGCATTTT. Translated, it gives CASVAMGGGSQPQHF. The J gene is TRBJ1-5, the V gene TRBV28, with D perhaps TRBD1 (6 bases). CDR1 and CDR2 (germline): MDHEN, SYDVKM. The germline V and J ends were trimmed by 8 bases and 6 bases, with 20 bases remaining between them. This CDR3 is built from 15 residues.

The chain uses TRBV4-3 and TRBJ2-2; a weak D match, TRBD2 (5 bases). The germline CDR1 and CDR2 sequences are LGHNA and YSLEER. The ends were cut back, 6 bases at V and 0 bases at J, with 17 bases in the middle. The CDR3 length is 17 residues. CDR3 protein: CASSSQRWETNTGELFF. The CDR3 DNA follows: TGCGCCAGCAGTTCCCAGCGGTGGGAGACGAACACCGGGGAGCTGTTTTTT.

In nucleotides, the CDR3 is TGTGCCATCAGTGAGTCGAATCAGCCCCAGCATTTT. Translation: CAISESNQPQHF. V is TRBV10-3 and J is TRBJ1-5, with D hard to call. V was shortened by 0 bases and J by 4 bases, with 1 base between the two germline ends. The CDR3 has 12 amino acids. Per germline, CDR1 ENHRY and CDR2 SYGVKD.

This chain uses TRBV6-5 with TRBJ1-1; no firm D call. The germline V gene has CDR1 MNHEY and CDR2 SVGAGI. V was trimmed by 5 bases and J by 3 bases, leaving 10 bases between them. This CDR3 region has 13 residues. CDR3 sequence: CASSPDTYTEAFF. The CDR3 coding sequence is TGTGCCAGCAGTCCTGACACCTACACTGAAGCTTTCTTT.

The J gene is TRBJ2-2, the V gene TRBV5-1; D may match TRBD1 or TRBD2 (5 bases each). V shed 6 bases and J shed 2 bases, with 11 bases lying between them. Germline loops: CDR1 SGHRS, CDR2 YFSETQ. This CDR3 contains 14 residues. The CDR3 DNA follows: TGCGCCAGCACGGGGCGAACCAACACCGGGGAGCTGTTTTTT. This sequence encodes CASTGRTNTGELFF.

The J gene is TRBJ1-2, the V gene TRBV3-1 (or the pseudogene TRBV3-2); a possible D gene is TRBD1 (6 bases). The V gene's germline CDR1 is LGHDT and CDR2 YNNKEL (reference sequence). V was shortened by 5 bases and J by 5 bases, with 12 bases between the two germline ends. The CDR3 is 13 amino acids. The CDR3 DNA sequence: TGTGCCAGCAGCGAATACAGGGATTATGGCTACACCTTC. This translates into CASSEYRDYGYTF.

There are many counts of this clone. The CDR3 loop is CASSRGTGEMDTIYF. The CDR3 coding sequence is TGTGCCAGCAGTCGTGGGACAGGCGAGATGGACACCATATATTTT. The genes are TRBV6-5 and TRBJ1-3; 8 bases align to TRBD1. The CDR3 has 15 amino acids. The V segment lost 5 bases and the J segment 8 bases; nucleotides outside the gene matches: 11. Germline V gene data show CDR1 as MNHEY and CDR2 as SVGAGI.